This TCR beta chain was documented in a study of shared clonotypes between healthy human individuals. Study at large: Samples came from two female and a few male donors aged 18 to 49. Three plates each covered CD4 naive and memory; CD8 naive two, CD8 memory one. Findings and limits, study-wide: The diversity represented, both genetic and in exposure history, was limited by few donors.

This CDR3 has 14 amino acids. Trimming took 5 bases from V and 7 from J; bases not matched to a gene: 6. Germline CDR1 is SGHVS and CDR2 is FNYEAQ. This table comes from immunoSEQ multiplex PCR, and its TCRdb copy is limited to in-frame clones, with some not included. Altogether some 2,500,000 clones are present, 90% to 95% being singletons, with the ten largest covering more than 0.35%. As regards this clone: What it recognizes is unknown.

The sequence was obtained from a man aged 18 to 30 in good health. Some clones in this sample may be carry-over from other donors' samples. The chain couples TRBV7-6 to TRBJ2-1; 9 bases match TRBD1. Input material: naive CD4+ T cells from PBMCs. Subset indicated: CD45RA+ positively selected. CDR3 nucleotides: TGTGCCAGCAGCGCGATGACAGGGGGGAATGAGCAGTTCTTC. Protein sequence: CASSAMTGGNEQFF.